These 25 T cell receptor beta chains were all obtained from the same sample, sequenced in a study of shared clonotypes between healthy human individuals. Clones were read by immunoSEQ multiplex PCR, and TCRdb kept only the in-frame ones, dropping some. This sample has some 650,000 clones, with around 97% found just once. The source material was naive CD4+ T cells sorted from blood. This sample's subset: CD45RA+ positively selected. The receptors originated from a woman under 40 in good health.

The chain uses TRBV5-5 and TRBJ2-7; 9 bases line up with TRBD1. The CDR3 extends over 14 amino acids. Germline V gene sequence: CDR1 SGHKS, CDR2 YYEKEE (reference sequence). V shed 2 bases and J 3 bases; nucleotides not matched to a gene: 3. The CDR3 reads CASSFRTGDYEQYF. In DNA, the CDR3 is TGTGCCAGCAGCTTCCGGACAGGGGACTACGAGCAGTACTTC.

Concerning this clone: Other DNA sequences of this sample code for an identical CDR3. The chain combines TRBV5-1 with TRBJ1-4, with D possibly matching TRBD1 (5 bases). Deletions cut 2 bases from V and 5 bases from J, with 10 bases between. The CDR3 covers 14 residues. CDR1 is SGHRS and CDR2 is YFSETQ in the germline V gene. CDR3 in amino acids: CASSLGQPNEKLFF. The CDR3, as DNA: TGCGCCAGCAGCTTAGGACAACCGAATGAAAAACTGTTTTTT.

The chain links TRBV6-5 to TRBJ1-2, with D maybe TRBD1 (6 bases). Germline V gene lookup returns CDR1 MNHEY and CDR2 SVGAGI. CDR3 length equals 15 residues. The V end lost 0 bases, the J end lost 4 bases, and 12 bases lay between the germline ends. This CDR3 reads CASSYSAGEAYGYTF. The CDR3 coding sequence is TGTGCCAGCAGTTACTCTGCAGGGGAGGCCTATGGCTACACCTTC.

The J gene is TRBJ2-4, the V gene TRBV19, with D perhaps matching TRBD2 (6 bases). CDR3 length: 17 residues. Trimming shortened V by 1 base and J by 2 bases, and 15 bases separated the two germline ends. Germline V gene data show CDR1 as LNHDA and CDR2 as SQIVND (reference sequence). In nucleotides, the CDR3 is TGTGCCAGTAGTATAGTGTACGGGGGTTCCTCCAAAAACATTCAGTACTTC. This sequence encodes CASSIVYGGSSKNIQYF.

The chain carries TRBV19 and TRBJ1-2, with TRBD1 matching over 9 bases. V gave up 5 bases and J gave up 2 bases; unmatched junction bases: 3. CDR1 and CDR2 from the germline V gene are LNHDA and SQIVND (reference sequence). The CDR3 loop spans 14 amino acids. The CDR3 region is CASSHDRGNYGYTF. CDR3 in DNA: TGTGCCAGTAGTCATGACAGGGGGAACTATGGCTACACCTTC.

This chain connects TRBV5-1 to TRBJ2-1, with a tentative D call TRBD2 (6 bases). The length of the CDR3 is 16 residues. The V gene's germline CDR1 is SGHRS and CDR2 YFSETQ. V dropped 0 bases and J dropped 7 bases, with 17 bases sitting between them. The CDR3 sequence is CASSLVVGAGSNEQFF. The CDR3 coding sequence is TGCGCCAGCAGCTTGGTAGTCGGGGCGGGGAGTAATGAGCAGTTCTTC. Full variable domain (outside the CDR3, taken from reference TRBV5-1 and TRBJ2-1): KAGVTQTPRYLIKTRGQQVTLSCSPISGHRSVSWYQQTPGQGLQFLFEYFSETQRNKGNFPGRFSGRQFSNSRSEMNVSTLELGDSALYLCASSLVVGAGSNEQFFGPGTRLTVL.

This clone was counted a single time. The chain combines TRBV18 with TRBJ1-2; D is ambiguous. This CDR3 contains 16 residues. V lost 2 bases and J lost 4, with 17 bases in between. Germline CDR1 is KGHSH and CDR2 is LQKENI. The CDR3 sequence: CASSPIGGLALYGYTF. CDR3 nucleotides: TGTGCCAGCTCACCAATTGGAGGGCTAGCCCTCTATGGCTACACCTTC.

This clone appeared a single time. J is TRBJ1-5 and V is TRBV2, with D unresolved. This CDR3 is 12 amino acids long. Per germline, CDR1 SNHLY and CDR2 FYNNEI. Trimming shortened V by 6 bases and J by 3 bases, and 6 bases separated the two germline ends. The CDR3, as DNA: TGTGCCAGCAGCTACACCAATCAGCCCCAGCATTTT. It specifies CASSYTNQPQHF.

The rearrangement uses TRBV6-5 and TRBJ2-3, with D perhaps TRBD2 (6 bases). The germline V and J ends were trimmed by 5 bases and 4 bases, with 16 bases remaining between them. The CDR3 extends over 15 amino acids. The germline gives CDR1 MNHEY, CDR2 SVGAGI. Here the CDR3 reads CASSGYLGGPDTQYF. The CDR3 DNA reads TGTGCCAGCAGTGGGTATCTGGGGGGTCCAGATACGCAGTATTTT.

J is TRBJ1-3 and V is TRBV6-5; a possible D gene is TRBD1 (6 bases). Germline V CDR1 and CDR2: MNHEY, SVGAGI. Trimming took off 6 bases at V and 2 bases at J, with 11 bases between the two ends. This CDR3 is built from 14 residues. CDR3 loop: CASRPGQTGNTIYF. The CDR3 coding sequence is TGTGCCAGCAGACCCGGACAGACTGGAAACACCATATATTTT.

The rearrangement joins TRBV28 to TRBJ2-3, with 10 bases that match TRBD2. Germline CDR1 and CDR2: MDHEN and SYDVKM. The CDR3 loop spans 13 amino acids. Losses at the gene ends were 10 bases for V and 2 bases for J; bases not matched to a gene: 3. The CDR3: CAIAGGHTDTQYF. The CDR3 nucleotides are TGTGCCATAGCGGGAGGACACACAGATACGCAGTATTTT.

A few counts support this clone. The rearrangement links TRBV7-9 to TRBJ2-2; D is unresolved. Germline CDR1 is SEHNR and CDR2 is FQNEAQ (reference sequence). The CDR3 runs to 14 residues. Trimming left V 3 bases short and J 5 bases short, with 10 bases between. CDR3 sequence reads: CASSFRPRTGELFF. In DNA form, the CDR3 reads TGTGCCAGCAGCTTTCGCCCTAGGACCGGGGAGCTGTTTTTT.

This chain joins TRBV19 and TRBJ2-7; TRBD1 agrees at 7 bases. The ends lost 3 bases at V and 4 bases at J; junction bases unmatched: 6. Per germline, CDR1 LNHDA and CDR2 SQIVND (reference sequence). The CDR3 is 14 residues long. The CDR3 reads CASSITGVEYEQYF. CDR3 nucleotide sequence: TGTGCCAGTAGTATTACAGGGGTTGAGTACGAGCAGTACTTC.

This rearrangement joins TRBV19 to TRBJ2-7; TRBD1 aligns across 12 bases. The CDR3 runs to 18 residues. Trimming removed 4 bases from V and 4 bases from J; junction bases left unmatched: 14. Germline values: CDR1 LNHDA, CDR2 SQIVND (reference sequence). CDR3 coding DNA: TGTGCCAGTAGTAGCGGGACAGGGGGCGGGAGGCGGTATTACGAGCAGTACTTC. As protein: CASSSGTGGGRRYYEQYF.

The rearrangement links TRBV28 to TRBJ1-1; 9 bases agree with TRBD1. Per the germline V gene, CDR1 is MDHEN and CDR2 is SYDVKM. V shed 6 bases and J 11 bases; nucleotides not matched to a gene: 10. This CDR3 has 13 residues. CDR3 amino acids: CASRLTGGASAFF. In DNA form, the CDR3 reads TGTGCCAGCAGACTTACAGGGGGCGCATCCGCTTTCTTT.

The rearrangement joins TRBV6-6 to TRBJ1-1; TRBD1 is a possible D gene (5 bases). Trimming took 6 bases from V and 1 from J, leaving 15 bases between them. The germline V gene has CDR1 MNHNY and CDR2 SVGAGI (reference sequence). The CDR3 runs to 15 residues. In DNA form, the CDR3 reads TGTGCCAGCAGCAGGACACGGAGTGAGAACACTGAAGCTTTCTTT. Amino acid sequence: CASSRTRSENTEAFF.

The rearrangement joins TRBV7-3 to TRBJ2-7; the match to TRBD1 covers 7 bases. From germline, CDR1 is SGHTA and CDR2 FQGTGA. V shed 5 bases and J 5 bases; nucleotides not matched to a gene: 6. The length of the CDR3 is 13 residues. CDR3 nucleotides: TGTGCCAGCAGCCGGACCGGGACAGACGAGCAGTACTTC. Protein product: CASSRTGTDEQYF.

This sequence joins TRBV2 and TRBJ2-1, with 14 nucleotides matching TRBD2. In germline, CDR1 is SNHLY, CDR2 FYNNEI. The CDR3 extends over 14 amino acids. Trimming at V came to 4 bases and at J to 7 bases, leaving 0 bases not matched to a gene. For the CDR3, the DNA is TGTGCCAGCAGTGGGACTAGCGGGAGGAATGAGCAGTTCTTC. Translating it yields CASSGTSGRNEQFF.

The chain combines TRBV19 with TRBJ2-5; D could derive from TRBD1 or TRBD2 (5 bases each). The end of the DNA is better explained by TRBJ2-7, so the J call may be wrong. In germline, CDR1 is LNHDA, CDR2 SQIVND (reference sequence). The CDR3 is 13 residues long. The DNA of the CDR3 is TGTGCCAGTAGTAATGGGGGCTCCTACGAGCAGTACTTC. Its translation is CASSNGGSYEQYF.

The genes are TRBV10-3 and TRBJ1-5; D is unclear. CDR3 length: 14 amino acids. V was clipped by 8 bases and J by 5 bases, with 16 bases between them. Germline CDR1 is ENHRY and CDR2 is SYGVKD. CDR3 sequence: CAISATERDQPQHF. Written as DNA, the CDR3 is TGTGCCATCTCAGCAACGGAAAGGGATCAGCCCCAGCATTTT.

The chain has TRBV5-1 and TRBJ1-1; D not certain. Germline V gene data show CDR1 as SGHRS and CDR2 as YFSETQ. The CDR3 has 13 residues. V lost 5 bases to trimming and J lost 1 base, with 9 bases between them. The CDR3 sequence: CASSNTANTEAFF. CDR3 nucleotides: TGCGCCAGCAGTAATACAGCGAACACTGAAGCTTTCTTT.

The chain carries TRBV11-2 and TRBJ2-7, with D perhaps assigned TRBD1 or TRBD2 (5 bases each). Looked up from germline, CDR1 is SGHAT and CDR2 is FQNNGV. The CDR3 has 16 amino acids. Trimming left V 5 bases short and J 0 bases short, with 17 bases between. This CDR3 is CASSDQWGTRSYEQYF. The CDR3 bases are TGTGCCAGCAGCGACCAGTGGGGGACCCGCTCCTACGAGCAGTACTTC.

V and J are TRBV29-1 and TRBJ2-5; D could derive from TRBD1 or TRBD2 (5 bases each). The end of the DNA aligns better with TRBJ2-7, so the J call may be wrong. The CDR3 loop spans 13 amino acids. The germline V gene encodes CDR1 SQVTM and CDR2 ANQGSEA. The CDR3 spells CSVAVGVSYEQYF. Here the CDR3 DNA reads TGCAGCGTCGCGGTGGGGGTCAGCTACGAGCAGTACTTC.

The chain employs TRBV19 and TRBJ2-1, with D possibly matching TRBD2 (7 bases). CDR1 is LNHDA, CDR2 SQIVND, per germline (reference sequence). The CDR3 covers 15 residues. V was pared by 10 bases and J by 4 bases, with 20 bases between. The DNA of the CDR3 is TGTGCCACCCGGCCGGCAGGGAGGGGGTACAATGAGCAGTTCTTC. Translating it yields CATRPAGRGYNEQFF.

The chain recombines TRBV15 with TRBJ2-3; the D is unclear. Germline V gene lookup returns CDR1 LNHNV and CDR2 YYDKDF (reference sequence). CDR3 length equals 16 residues. The V gene lost 1 base and the J gene lost 4 bases, with 15 bases spanning the gap. In DNA, the CDR3 is TGTGCCACCAGCAGAGGAGTTACCGTCCTTCCAGATACGCAGTATTTT. Amino acids: CATSRGVTVLPDTQYF.